The TCR beta chain described here comes from a study of CD8+ T cells in alopecia areata. Study observations and caveats: Clonality exceeded that of normal scalp in lesional scalp, most notably in alopecia totalis/universalis. There were also resident alphabeta T cells of normal skin sequenced in scalp samples.

The CDR3 covers 14 residues. The V and J ends lost 5 bases and 6 bases respectively, with 18 bases between them. Germline-derived CDR1 and CDR2 are SQVTM and ANQGSEA. About this clone itself: Its antigen is unknown.

Extracted RNA was reverse transcribed into cDNA, the sequencing template. Clones were sequenced by immunoSEQ multiplex PCR, and TCRdb holds only the in-frame ones, with some missing. The repertoire holds 150,000 to 200,000 clones, about 60% seen once, with around 4.8% in the top ten. The researchers isolated CD4+ and CD8+ T cells from PBMCs by sorting. The V call is TRBV29-1, the J call TRBJ2-3; tentatively, D is TRBD2 (5 bases). What was sequenced was CD4+ T cells sorted from blood. This TCR was sampled from a human donor in good health. The CDR3 sequence: CSVFSGASWDTQYF. CDR3 coding DNA: TGCAGCGTTTTCAGCGGAGCCTCGTGGGATACGCAGTATTTT.